This T cell receptor beta chain was documented in a study of vaccination and CD4 T cells after COVID-19. About the study: The convalescents comprised six males and four females, two of them Hispanic. Control cultures received a CEFX pool, an HIV-1 Nef pool, or no peptide.

Oncomine TCR Beta short-read sequencing was applied to DNA from cultured CD4+ T cells. TCRdb itself ran the PCR reads through MiXCR, one entry per CDR3 protein. The data contain around 7,000 distinct CDR3 sequences, roughly 67% of them singletons. Between the trimmed V and J ends, which lost 2 bases and 4 bases, there was a span of 6 bases. CDR3 length: 13 residues. The treatment was: approximately 9-day PBMC culture with coronavirus spike peptide pools or control peptides (ViraFEST assay). With respect to this clonotype: Its antigen is not identified.

The sequenced sample consisted of CD4+ T cells from blood, cultured in vitro. The receptor comes from a human donor who had recovered from COVID-19. V usage is TRBV12-3 or TRBV12-4 and J usage is TRBJ1-5, with no clear D. The CDR3 loop is CASSLRPNQPQHF. The CDR3 DNA follows: TGTGCCAGCAGTTTAAGGCCGAATCAGCCCCAGCATTTT.